This T cell receptor (beta chain) was sequenced during a study of CD8 T cells in Susac syndrome. The sequenced target, TCR beta, came from blood CD8+ and CD4+ T cells. RNA amounts of about 0.5 to 1 ug underwent reverse transcription with random hexamers. The TCR beta CDR3 was amplified by immunoSEQ multiplex PCR across 54 Vbeta, 13 Jbeta. TCRdb processed the immunoSEQ multiplex PCR reads anew with MiXCR; each CDR3 protein has one entry. The repertoire includes about 190,000 distinct CDR3 sequences, about 95% of them detected once, and approximately 0.1% sits in the top ten. The CDR3 is 16 residues long. J gave up 5 bases and V 4 bases, and 5 bases lay outside the gene matches. CDR1 and CDR2 (germline): SQVTM, ANQGSEA.

The TCR was taken from a human donor in good health. The V gene is TRBV29-1, the J gene TRBJ2-2; 15 positions agree with TRBD2. Sequencing was carried out using CD4+ T cells from PBMCs. For the CDR3, the DNA is TGCAGCGTTGGACCGGGACTAGCGGGGGGAACCGGGGAGCTGTTTTTT. Translation gives CSVGPGLAGGTGELFF.